What follows are 13 T cell receptor beta chains derived from one specimen sequenced in a study of cytomegalovirus exposure and HLA in healthy donors. Primers: 60 Vbeta forward and 13 Jbeta reverse. The protocol was immunoSEQ multiplex PCR, while the TCRdb copy is restricted to in-frame clones and leaves out a portion. The repertoire holds 160,000 or so clones, with around 76% as singletons. Sequenced: PBMCs. Every receptor here comes from a man between 35 and 55 years old in good health and CMV-seronegative.

This sequence joins TRBV5-1 and TRBJ2-2; D ambiguous. The CDR3 runs 11 residues. CDR1 and CDR2 (germline): SGHRS, YFSETQ. The V and J ends lost 6 bases and 7 bases respectively, with 7 bases between them. For the CDR3, the DNA is TGCGCCAGCACGGAGAACGGGGAGCTGTTTTTT. The encoded protein is CASTENGELFF.

The V call is TRBV25-1, the J call TRBJ2-2; 14 bases agree with TRBD2. The CDR3 sequence is 17 residues long. The germline V gene encodes CDR1 MGHDK and CDR2 SYGVNS. Germline trimming cut 6 bases from V and 0 bases from J; bases unmatched to any gene: 3. Here the CDR3 reads CASRGLAGAPNTGELFF. CDR3 nucleotide sequence: TGTGCCAGCAGGGGACTAGCGGGAGCCCCGAACACCGGGGAGCTGTTTTTT.

The chain recombines TRBV13 with TRBJ1-1; tentatively, D is TRBD1 (5 bases). Trimming left V 5 bases short and J 4 bases short, with 14 bases between. The CDR3 loop spans 14 amino acids. CDR1 is PRHDT and CDR2 is FYEKMQ in the germline V gene (reference sequence). CDR3 coding DNA: TGTGCCAGCAGCACCCGACAGATGCTCACTGAAGCTTTCTTT. Its protein product is CASSTRQMLTEAFF.

This clone was recorded a few times. The rearrangement links TRBV2 to TRBJ2-7; TRBD1 matches at 8 bases. J lost 3 bases, V lost 2 bases, and 3 bases had no gene match. This CDR3 is built from 14 residues. The germline CDR1 and CDR2 sequences are SNHLY and FYNNEI. The CDR3 loop reads CASSEQGALYEQYF. The DNA of the CDR3 is TGTGCCAGCAGTGAACAGGGGGCACTCTACGAGCAGTACTTC.

This rearrangement joins TRBV28 to TRBJ2-7; 7 bases line up with TRBD2. With 4 bases clipped from V and 7 bases from J, the junction kept 10 bases outside the gene matches. Germline V gives CDR1 MDHEN, CDR2 SYDVKM. CDR3 length: 14 residues. In DNA form, the CDR3 reads TGTGCCAGCAGTTACGAGGCGGGAGCACGAGAGCAGTACTTC. Translating gives CASSYEAGAREQYF.

The rearrangement links TRBV7-3 to TRBJ2-3; D may be TRBD2 (6 bases). The CDR3 is 14 amino acids. Trimming left V 0 bases short and J 5 bases short, with 9 bases between. Germline assignment: CDR1 SGHTA and CDR2 FQGTGA. In DNA, the CDR3 is TGTGCCAGCAGCTTAACCGGAGCGGGAGATACGCAGTATTTT. Residues: CASSLTGAGDTQYF. The complete variable domain, with remaining parts taken from reference TRBV7-3 and TRBJ2-3, reads GAGVSQTPSNKVTEKGKYVELRCDPISGHTALYWYRQSLGQGPEFLIYFQGTGAADDSGLPNDRFFAVRPEGSVSTLKIQRTERGDSAVYLCASSLTGAGDTQYFGPGTRLTVL.

V usage is TRBV28 and J usage is TRBJ2-7; 11 bases align to TRBD1. The CDR3 consists of 15 residues. The germline gives CDR1 MDHEN, CDR2 SYDVKM. V dropped 5 bases and J dropped 3; count of bases not matched to a gene: 6. CDR3 sequence: CASSLMGTGGYEQYF. The CDR3 region has the DNA TGTGCCAGCAGTCTTATGGGGACAGGGGGCTACGAGCAGTACTTC.

CDR3 sequence reads: CASSLRQAEYPTYGYTF. Here the CDR3 DNA reads TGTGCCAGTAGTCTGCGACAGGCGGAATACCCGACCTATGGCTACACCTTC. J is TRBJ1-2 and V is TRBV19, with D tentatively TRBD1 (6 bases). This CDR3 region has 17 residues. With 5 bases removed from V and 4 bases from J, the gap between germline ends came to 23 bases. In germline, CDR1 is LNHDA, CDR2 SQIVND (reference sequence).

About this clone itself: The sample carries other DNA sequences with the same CDR3. This rearrangement joins TRBV5-1 to TRBJ2-1, with 11 bases fitting TRBD2. This CDR3 comprises 15 residues. In germline, CDR1 is SGHRS, CDR2 YFSETQ. Trimming at V came to 3 bases and at J to 4 bases, leaving 3 bases not matched to a gene. CDR3 in DNA: TGCGCCAGCAGCTGGGGACTAGCGGATTACAATGAGCAGTTCTTC. Protein: CASSWGLADYNEQFF.

V and J are TRBV11-2 and TRBJ2-7; weak D call: TRBD2 (6 bases). The length of the CDR3 is 15 residues. Germline V lookup: CDR1 SGHAT, CDR2 FQNNGV. Trimming stripped 2 bases from V and 2 bases from J, with 13 bases between. The CDR3 sequence is CASSLFRESAYEQYF. The DNA for the CDR3 is TGTGCCAGCAGCTTATTCCGGGAGAGCGCCTACGAGCAGTACTTC.

Details on this clone: An end of the junction does not agree with germline; a read error may underlie this. The V gene is TRBV19, the J gene TRBJ2-4; D is possibly TRBD2 (5 bases). The CDR3 is 20 amino acids. Germline V gene sequence: CDR1 LNHDA, CDR2 SQIVND (reference sequence). This CDR3 is CASSIDAPGGPSLAKNSQYF. The CDR3 DNA reads as TGTGCCAGTAGTATAGATGCCCCGGGCGGACCCTCCCTAGCCAAAAACAGTCAGTACTTC.

V and J are TRBV30 and TRBJ2-2, with a weak D call TRBD1 (6 bases). Between the trimmed V and J ends, which lost 5 bases and 4 bases, there was a span of 20 bases. Germline values: CDR1 GTSNPN, CDR2 SVGIG (reference sequence). The CDR3 consists of 16 residues. CDR3 bases: TGTGCCTGGGGACTTACTCCGGGACACGTCACCGGGGAGCTGTTTTTT. Translating it yields CAWGLTPGHVTGELFF.

The genes are TRBV7-3 and TRBJ2-3; 8 nucleotides align to TRBD1. The V gene's germline CDR1 is SGHTA and CDR2 FQGTGA. V was clipped by 5 bases and J by 4 bases; unmatched bases: 8. The CDR3 contains 15 residues. This chain's CDR3 is CASSTGQGWADTQYF. The CDR3 nucleotides read TGTGCCAGCAGCACCGGACAGGGTTGGGCAGATACGCAGTATTTT.